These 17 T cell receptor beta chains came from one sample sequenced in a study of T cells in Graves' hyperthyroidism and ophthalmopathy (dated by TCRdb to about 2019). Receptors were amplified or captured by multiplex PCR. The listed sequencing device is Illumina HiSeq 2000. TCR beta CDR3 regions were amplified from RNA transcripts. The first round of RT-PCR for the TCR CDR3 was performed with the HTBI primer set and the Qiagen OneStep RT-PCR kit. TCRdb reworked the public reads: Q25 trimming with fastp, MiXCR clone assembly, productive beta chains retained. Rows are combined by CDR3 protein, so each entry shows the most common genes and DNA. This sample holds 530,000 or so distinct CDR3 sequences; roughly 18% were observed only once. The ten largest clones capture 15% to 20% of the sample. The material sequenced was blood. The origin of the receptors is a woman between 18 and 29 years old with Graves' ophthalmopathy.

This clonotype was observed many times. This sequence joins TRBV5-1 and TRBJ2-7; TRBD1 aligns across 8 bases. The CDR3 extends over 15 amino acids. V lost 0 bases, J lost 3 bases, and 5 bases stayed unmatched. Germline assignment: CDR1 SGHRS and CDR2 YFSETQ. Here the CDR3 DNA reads TGCGCCAGCAGCTTGGGGTCAGGGGGCCTCTACGAGCAGTACTTC. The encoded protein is CASSLGSGGLYEQYF.

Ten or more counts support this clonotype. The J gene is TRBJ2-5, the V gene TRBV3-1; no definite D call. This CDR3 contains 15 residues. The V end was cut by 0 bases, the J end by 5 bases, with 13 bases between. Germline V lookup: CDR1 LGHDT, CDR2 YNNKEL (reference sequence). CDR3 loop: CASSQDLVGGETQYF. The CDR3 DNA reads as TGTGCCAGCAGCCAAGATTTAGTCGGTGGGGAGACCCAGTACTTC.

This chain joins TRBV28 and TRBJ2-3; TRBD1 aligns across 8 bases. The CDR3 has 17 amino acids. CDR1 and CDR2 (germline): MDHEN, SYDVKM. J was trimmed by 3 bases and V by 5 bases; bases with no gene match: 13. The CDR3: CASSKTTGASLTDTQYF. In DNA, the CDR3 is TGTGCCAGCAGTAAAACGACAGGGGCGTCCTTGACAGATACGCAGTATTTT.

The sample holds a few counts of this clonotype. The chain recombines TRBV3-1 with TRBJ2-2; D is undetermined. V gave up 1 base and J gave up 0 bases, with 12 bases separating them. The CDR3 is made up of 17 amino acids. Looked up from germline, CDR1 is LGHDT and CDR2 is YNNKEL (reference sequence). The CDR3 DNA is TGTGCCAGCAGCCAAGTAAGCGCAAGTTCGAACACCGGGGAGCTGTTTTTT. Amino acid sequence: CASSQVSASSNTGELFF.

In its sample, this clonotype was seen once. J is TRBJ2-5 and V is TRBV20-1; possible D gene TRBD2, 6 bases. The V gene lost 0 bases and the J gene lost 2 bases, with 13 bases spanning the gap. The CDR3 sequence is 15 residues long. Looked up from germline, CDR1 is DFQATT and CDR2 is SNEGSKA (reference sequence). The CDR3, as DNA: TGCAGTGCTAGAGATGGGGGGACGGGGCAAGAGACCCAGTACTTC. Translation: CSARDGGTGQETQYF.

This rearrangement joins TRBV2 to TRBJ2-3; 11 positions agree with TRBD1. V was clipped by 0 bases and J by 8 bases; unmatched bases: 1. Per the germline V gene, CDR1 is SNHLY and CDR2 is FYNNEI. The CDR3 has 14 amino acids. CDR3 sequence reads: CASSEAGQGGTQYF. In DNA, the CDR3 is TGTGCCAGCAGTGAAGCGGGACAGGGGGGTACGCAGTATTTT.

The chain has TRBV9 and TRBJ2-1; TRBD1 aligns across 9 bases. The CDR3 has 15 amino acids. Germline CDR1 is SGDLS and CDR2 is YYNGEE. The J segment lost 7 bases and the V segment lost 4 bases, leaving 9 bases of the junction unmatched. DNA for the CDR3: TGTGCCAGCAGCCGTTTAGGACAGGGGTGGAATGAGCAGTTCTTC. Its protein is CASSRLGQGWNEQFF.

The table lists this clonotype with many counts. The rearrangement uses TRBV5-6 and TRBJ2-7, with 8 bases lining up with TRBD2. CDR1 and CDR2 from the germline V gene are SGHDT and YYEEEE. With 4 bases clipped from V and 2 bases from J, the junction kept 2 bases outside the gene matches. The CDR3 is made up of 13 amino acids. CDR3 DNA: TGTGCCAGCAGCGGGCGGGGGGCCTACGAGCAGTACTTC. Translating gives CASSGRGAYEQYF. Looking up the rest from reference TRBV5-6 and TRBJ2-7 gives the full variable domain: DAGVTQSPTHLIKTRGQQVTLRCSPKSGHDTVSWYQQALGQGPQFIFQYYEEEERQRGNFPDRFSGHQFPNYSSELNVNALLLGDSALYLCASSGRGAYEQYFGPGTRLTVT.

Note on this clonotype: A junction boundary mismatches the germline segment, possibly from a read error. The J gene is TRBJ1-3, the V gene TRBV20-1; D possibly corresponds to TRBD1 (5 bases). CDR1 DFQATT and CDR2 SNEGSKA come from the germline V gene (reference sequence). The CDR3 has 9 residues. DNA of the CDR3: TGCAGTGCCAGGGACCCCCGGAATTTT. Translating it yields CSARDPRNF.

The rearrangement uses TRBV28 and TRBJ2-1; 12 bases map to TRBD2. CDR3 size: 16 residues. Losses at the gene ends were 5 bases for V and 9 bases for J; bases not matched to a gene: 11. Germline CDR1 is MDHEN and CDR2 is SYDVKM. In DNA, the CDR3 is TGTGCCAGCAGTGAAGCTAGCGGGAGGGTATTCAGTGAGCAGTTCTTC. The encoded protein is CASSEASGRVFSEQFF.

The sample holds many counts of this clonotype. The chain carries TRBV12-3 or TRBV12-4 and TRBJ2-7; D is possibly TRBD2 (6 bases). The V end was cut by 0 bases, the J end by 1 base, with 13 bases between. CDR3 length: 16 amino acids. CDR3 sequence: CASSLAGGVYSYEQYF. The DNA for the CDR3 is TGTGCCAGCAGTTTAGCGGGGGGAGTTTATTCCTACGAGCAGTACTTC.

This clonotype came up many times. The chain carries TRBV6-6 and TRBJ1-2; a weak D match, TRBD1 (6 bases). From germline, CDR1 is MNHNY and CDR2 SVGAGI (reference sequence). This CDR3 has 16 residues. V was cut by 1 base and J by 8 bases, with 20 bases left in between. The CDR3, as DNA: TGTGCCAGCAGTTACTGGAAGGGACAAGGCGAGCTAGGCTACACCTTC. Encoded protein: CASSYWKGQGELGYTF.

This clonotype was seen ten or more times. The CDR3 sequence is CASSSWGLNTEAFF. The CDR3 bases are TGTGCCAGCAGTTCTTGGGGTTTGAACACTGAAGCTTTCTTT. This rearrangement joins TRBV28 to TRBJ1-1; D is undetermined. V was shortened by 4 bases and J by 0 bases, with 9 bases between the two germline ends. CDR1 is MDHEN, CDR2 SYDVKM, per germline. The CDR3 totals 14 residues.

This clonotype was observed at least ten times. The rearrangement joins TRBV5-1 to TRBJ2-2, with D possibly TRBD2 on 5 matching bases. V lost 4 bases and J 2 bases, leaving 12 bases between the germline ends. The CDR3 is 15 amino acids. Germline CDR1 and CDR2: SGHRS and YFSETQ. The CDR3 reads CASSPLRGNTGELFF. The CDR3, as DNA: TGCGCCAGCAGCCCCCTCCGGGGAAACACCGGGGAGCTGTTTTTT. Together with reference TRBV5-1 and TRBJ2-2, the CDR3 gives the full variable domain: KAGVTQTPRYLIKTRGQQVTLSCSPISGHRSVSWYQQTPGQGLQFLFEYFSETQRNKGNFPGRFSGRQFSNSRSEMNVSTLELGDSALYLCASSPLRGNTGELFFGEGSRLTVL.

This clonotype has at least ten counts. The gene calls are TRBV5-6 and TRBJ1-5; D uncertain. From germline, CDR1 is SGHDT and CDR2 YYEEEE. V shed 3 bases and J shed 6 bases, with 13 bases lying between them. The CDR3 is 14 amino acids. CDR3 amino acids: CASSSQPIGQPQHF. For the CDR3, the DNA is TGTGCCAGCAGCTCTCAGCCGATAGGTCAGCCCCAGCATTTT.

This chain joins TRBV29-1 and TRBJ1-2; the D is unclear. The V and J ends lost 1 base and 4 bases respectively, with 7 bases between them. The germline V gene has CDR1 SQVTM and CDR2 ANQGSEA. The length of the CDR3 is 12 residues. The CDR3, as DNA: TGCAGCGTTGAAGCCAACGGCTATGGCTACACCTTC. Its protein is CSVEANGYGYTF.

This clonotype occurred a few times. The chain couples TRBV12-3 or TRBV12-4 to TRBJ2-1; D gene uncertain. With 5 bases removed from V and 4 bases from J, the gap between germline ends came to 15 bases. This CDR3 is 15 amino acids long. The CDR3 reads CASSLPGGAYNEQFF. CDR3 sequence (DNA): TGTGCCAGCAGTCTCCCAGGTGGTGCTTACAATGAGCAGTTCTTC.